The 23 T cell receptor beta chains below come from one sample, sequenced in a study of response to subunit inactivated influenza vaccine. TCRdb fed the RT-PCR reads into MiXCR, producing one record per CDR3 protein. This table holds approximately 500,000 distinct CDR3 sequences, roughly 25% found once. These same records also appear under a second study, on T cells expressing NK-cell markers. That paper states: UMIs were included in TCR beta cDNA generated by 5'RACE template switching.

The sample consisted of CD4+ T cells sorted from PBMCs, taken roughly 12 days after vaccination. Receptors originate from a middle-aged man who received an inactivated influenza vaccine.

In this sample, this clonotype turned up a few times. The V gene is TRBV9, the J gene TRBJ2-2; D not resolved. CDR3 length equals 15 residues. The V gene lost 0 bases and the J gene lost 6 bases, with 12 bases spanning the gap. Germline values: CDR1 SGDLS, CDR2 YYNGEE. In DNA form, the CDR3 reads TGTGCCAGCAGCGTAGAAGCATCCATTGCCGGGGAGCTGTTTTTT. Translating gives CASSVEASIAGELFF.

This clonotype was seen at least ten times. The gene calls are TRBV12-3 or TRBV12-4 and TRBJ1-2; no definite D call. Trimming removed 1 base from V and 4 bases from J, with 13 bases in between. This CDR3 is built from 15 residues. CDR3 nucleotide sequence: TGTGCCAGCAGTTTAGATGGCAGCGCTCTCTATGGCTACACCTTC. Its protein product is CASSLDGSALYGYTF.

This clonotype was detected only a few times. This rearrangement joins TRBV7-2 to TRBJ1-1; no clear D gene. Deletions cut 10 bases from V and 0 bases from J, with 12 bases between. The CDR3 is made up of 13 amino acids. From germline, CDR1 is SGHTA and CDR2 FQGNSA. The CDR3: CATWAFMNTEAFF. The CDR3 DNA reads as TGTGCCACATGGGCGTTTATGAACACTGAAGCTTTCTTT.

This clonotype occurred a few times. This chain's CDR3 is CSARSQGGGELFF. The CDR3 coding sequence is TGCAGTGCTCGCTCTCAGGGAGGCGGGGAGCTGTTTTTT. This chain connects TRBV20-1 to TRBJ2-2; perhaps TRBD2 as D (6 bases). Trimming cost V 5 bases and J 7 bases, with 14 bases left between them. Germline CDR1 reads DFQATT; CDR2 reads SNEGSKA (reference sequence). CDR3 length equals 13 residues.

The rearrangement links TRBV10-2 to TRBJ2-4; the D call may be TRBD1 or TRBD2 (5 bases each). The CDR3 totals 16 residues. The V gene's germline CDR1 is WSHSY and CDR2 SAAADI. V was clipped by 6 bases and J by 3 bases, with 18 bases between them. This chain's CDR3 is CASSRPGQTDKNIQYF. Written as DNA, the CDR3 is TGCGCCAGCAGCCGGCCGGGGCAGACTGACAAAAACATTCAGTACTTC.

This clonotype was observed a handful of times. This rearrangement joins TRBV7-2 to TRBJ2-7; unclear D gene. V lost 6 bases, J lost 3 bases, and 6 bases lay in between. The V gene's germline CDR1 is SGHTA and CDR2 FQGNSA. The length of the CDR3 is 11 residues. CDR3 bases: TGTGCCAGCAGGGCGAACTACGAGCAGTACTTC. Its translation is CASRANYEQYF.

The CDR3 spells CASSSRTPGNTIYF. Here the CDR3 DNA reads TGTGCCAGCTCCTCGAGGACTCCTGGAAACACCATATATTTT. The chain links TRBV2 to TRBJ1-3; no firm D call. V was shortened by 8 bases and J by 2 bases, with 13 bases between the two germline ends. Germline V lookup: CDR1 SNHLY, CDR2 FYNNEI. There are 14 residues in the CDR3.

The chain joins TRBV2 to TRBJ2-7, with a possible D match to TRBD1 (6 bases). The CDR3 has 14 amino acids. Trimming removed 3 bases from V and 3 bases from J, with 12 bases in between. Germline lookup yields CDR1 SNHLY and CDR2 FYNNEI. The CDR3 is CASSEILQGYEQYF. The CDR3 coding sequence is TGTGCCAGCAGTGAGATCCTACAGGGCTACGAGCAGTACTTC.

The chain recombines TRBV23-1 with TRBJ2-7; D remains ambiguous. TRBV23-1 is annotated as an ORF whose role is uncertain. The V end lost 0 bases, the J end lost 2 bases, and 20 bases lay between the germline ends. The CDR3 contains 18 residues. The CDR3, as DNA: TGCGCCAGCAGTCAATCCTTGTTGATAACAACGGCAACCTACGAGCAGTACTTC. Translated, it gives CASSQSLLITTATYEQYF.

This clonotype came up a few times. The chain combines TRBV15 with TRBJ2-2; the match to TRBD1 covers 8 bases. The CDR3 is 16 residues long. After removal of 2 bases from V and 7 bases from J, the junction contained 9 bases not matched to a gene. Germline values: CDR1 LNHNV, CDR2 YYDKDF (reference sequence). CDR3 nucleotide sequence: TGTGCCACCAGCAGAATGGCAGGGGGCTTTCTCGGGGAGCTGTTTTTT. It yields the protein CATSRMAGGFLGELFF.

This chain links TRBV7-9 with TRBJ2-1; D tentatively reads TRBD1 or TRBD2 (5 bases each). There are 12 residues in the CDR3. The V gene lost 1 base and the J gene lost 13 bases, with 11 bases spanning the gap. Germline loops: CDR1 SEHNR, CDR2 FQNEAQ (reference sequence). The chain's CDR3 is CASSLDGTQQFF. CDR3 in DNA: TGTGCCAGCAGCTTAGATGGGACCCAACAGTTCTTC.

This clonotype was seen more than once but under ten times. The CDR3 coding sequence is TGTGCCAGCAGTGCAGGGAATAGCAATCAGCCCCAGCATTTT. Amino acids: CASSAGNSNQPQHF. The chain has TRBV6-1 and TRBJ1-5; D perhaps matches TRBD1 (5 bases). Germline V gene data show CDR1 as MNHNS and CDR2 as SASEGT. The CDR3 consists of 14 residues. Trimming took off 4 bases at V and 0 bases at J, with 7 bases between the two ends.

V and J are TRBV6-5 and TRBJ2-1, with a tentative D call TRBD2 (5 bases). Trimming removed 6 bases from V and 5 bases from J, with 23 bases in between. Per the germline V gene, CDR1 is MNHEY and CDR2 is SVGAGI. The CDR3 length is 17 residues. Here the CDR3 DNA reads TGTGCCAGCAGCTACACCCCCCTAGCCCAAGGCCACAATGAGCAGTTCTTC. It encodes CASSYTPLAQGHNEQFF.

The rearrangement links TRBV3-1 to TRBJ1-5, with 7 bases aligning to TRBD1. The V segment lost 5 bases and the J segment 7 bases; nucleotides outside the gene matches: 8. Germline V CDR1 and CDR2: LGHDT, YNNKEL (reference sequence). This CDR3 is built from 14 residues. Here the CDR3 reads CASSETGVGQPQHF. CDR3 bases: TGTGCCAGCAGCGAAACAGGGGTTGGGCAGCCCCAGCATTTT.

This clonotype was seen only a few times. The rearrangement uses TRBV5-1 and TRBJ2-1, with D tentatively TRBD2 (6 bases). V was pared by 4 bases and J by 9 bases, with 20 bases between. This CDR3 comprises 15 residues. Germline assignment: CDR1 SGHRS and CDR2 YFSETQ. For the CDR3, the DNA is TGCGCCAGCAGCATAGGGACTCGCAGTGGGGGTGAGCAGTTCTTC. This translates into CASSIGTRSGGEQFF.

V and J are TRBV29-1 and TRBJ1-1, with D uncertain. Germline V gene data show CDR1 as SQVTM and CDR2 as ANQGSEA. The CDR3 has 11 amino acids. V was cut by 4 bases and J by 4 bases, with 7 bases left in between. CDR3 nucleotides: TGCAGCGTTGCCCCAGGCACTGAAGCTTTCTTT. It translates to CSVAPGTEAFF.

This clonotype was counted between two and nine times. The gene calls are TRBV5-1 and TRBJ1-4; D ambiguous. Trimming left V 0 bases short and J 3 bases short, with 15 bases between. CDR3 size: 17 residues. Germline V gene data show CDR1 as SGHRS and CDR2 as YFSETQ. CDR3: CASSLETSDGPNEKLFF. As DNA, the CDR3 is TGCGCCAGCAGCTTGGAAACATCCGACGGTCCTAATGAAAAACTGTTTTTT.

The chain joins TRBV5-1 to TRBJ2-1, with 11 bases lining up with TRBD2. The V gene's germline CDR1 is SGHRS and CDR2 YFSETQ. V gave up 8 bases and J gave up 4 bases; unmatched junction bases: 2. There are 13 residues in the CDR3. The CDR3 protein is CASWTSGYNEQFF. As DNA, the CDR3 is TGCGCCAGTTGGACTAGCGGGTACAATGAGCAGTTCTTC.

V usage is TRBV6-1 and J usage is TRBJ2-2, with 7 positions matching TRBD1. This CDR3 contains 15 residues. V gave up 9 bases and J gave up 0 bases; unmatched junction bases: 7. The germline V gene encodes CDR1 MNHNS and CDR2 SASEGT. This CDR3 reads CARADGTANTGELFF. The CDR3 DNA is TGTGCCAGGGCTGACGGGACAGCGAACACCGGGGAGCTGTTTTTT.

The gene calls are TRBV5-1 and TRBJ1-5; 7 bases agree with TRBD1. The CDR3 sequence is 15 residues long. V shed 4 bases, J shed 0 bases, and the junction held 4 bases outside the gene matches. In germline, CDR1 is SGHRS, CDR2 YFSETQ. CDR3 protein: CASSPGDSSNQPQHF. The CDR3 DNA reads as TGCGCCAGCAGCCCCGGGGACAGTAGCAATCAGCCCCAGCATTTT.

This chain links TRBV20-1 with TRBJ2-1; possible D gene TRBD2, 5 bases. Germline V gives CDR1 DFQATT, CDR2 SNEGSKA (reference sequence). This CDR3 is 14 amino acids long. Trimming cost V 6 bases and J 0 bases, with 12 bases left between them. CDR3 loop: CSAASGPSYNEQFF. CDR3 sequence (DNA): TGCAGTGCAGCGAGCGGACCCTCCTACAATGAGCAGTTCTTC.

This clonotype has ten or more counts. The V and J genes are TRBV28 and TRBJ2-2, with 10 bases identical to TRBD2. This CDR3 comprises 15 residues. Germline assignment: CDR1 MDHEN and CDR2 SYDVKM. Trimming removed 7 bases from V and 7 bases from J; junction bases left unmatched: 9. The CDR3 is CASTQRGGKVGELFF. The CDR3, as DNA: TGTGCCAGCACCCAGCGGGGGGGGAAGGTCGGGGAGCTGTTTTTT. The variable domain in full, with the rest retrieved from reference TRBV28 and TRBJ2-2, is DVKVTQSSRYLVKRTGEKVFLECVQDMDHENMFWYRQDPGLGLRLIYFSYDVKMKEKGDIPEGYSVSREKKERFSLILESASTNQTSMYLCASTQRGGKVGELFFGEGSRLTVL.

The J gene is TRBJ1-5, the V gene TRBV7-2; 9 positions match TRBD1. This CDR3 contains 15 residues. CDR1 is SGHTA and CDR2 is FQGNSA in the germline V gene. Germline trimming cut 5 bases from V and 7 bases from J; bases unmatched to any gene: 9. CDR3 in DNA: TGTGCCAGCAGCGAACAGGGGGCTGCCGGGCAGCCCCAGCATTTT. This codes for CASSEQGAAGQPQHF. The full variable domain, completed using reference TRBV7-2 and TRBJ1-5, is GAGVSQSPSNKVTEKGKDVELRCDPISGHTALYWYRQSLGQGLEFLIYFQGNSAPDKSGLPSDRFSAERTGGSVSTLTIQRTQQEDSAVYLCASSEQGAAGQPQHFGDGTRLSIL.